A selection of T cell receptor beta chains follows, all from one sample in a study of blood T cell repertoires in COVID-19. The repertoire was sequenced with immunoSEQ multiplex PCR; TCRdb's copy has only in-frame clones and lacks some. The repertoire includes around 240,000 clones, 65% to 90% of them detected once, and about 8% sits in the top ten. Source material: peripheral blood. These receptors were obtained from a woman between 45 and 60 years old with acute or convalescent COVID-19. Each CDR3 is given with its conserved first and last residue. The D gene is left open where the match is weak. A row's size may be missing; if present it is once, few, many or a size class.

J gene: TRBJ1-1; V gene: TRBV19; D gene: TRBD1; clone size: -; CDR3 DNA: TGTGCCAGTAGCGACAGGGTTGGTACTGAAGCTTTCTTT; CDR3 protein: CASSDRVGTEAFF
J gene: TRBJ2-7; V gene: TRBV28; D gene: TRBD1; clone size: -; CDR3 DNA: TGTGCCAGCAGTCCCGGGACAGGGGTCGTCTACGAGCAGTACTTC; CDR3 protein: CASSPGTGVVYEQYF
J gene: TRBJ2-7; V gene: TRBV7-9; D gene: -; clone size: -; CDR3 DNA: TGTGCCAGCAGCCCGACGGGGGGCGTCTACGAGCAGTACTTC; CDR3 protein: CASSPTGGVYEQYF
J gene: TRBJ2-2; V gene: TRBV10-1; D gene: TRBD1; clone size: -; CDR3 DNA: TGCGCCAGCAGTGACCATACAGGGGTAACCGGGGAGCTGTTTTTT; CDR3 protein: CASSDHTGVTGELFF
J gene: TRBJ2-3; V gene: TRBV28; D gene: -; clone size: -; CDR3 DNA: TGTGCCAGCAGTGAACCGGGACAACCAGATACGCAGTATTTT; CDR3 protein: CASSEPGQPDTQYF
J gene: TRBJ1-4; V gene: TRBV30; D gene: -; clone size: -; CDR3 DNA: TGTGCCTGGGAGCCTGCAACTAATGAAAAACTGTTTTTT; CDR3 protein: CAWEPATNEKLFF
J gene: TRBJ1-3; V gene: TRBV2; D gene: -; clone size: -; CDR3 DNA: TGTGCCAGCAGTGAACAGGGGAGAAACGGAAACACCATATATTTT; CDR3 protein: CASSEQGRNGNTIYF
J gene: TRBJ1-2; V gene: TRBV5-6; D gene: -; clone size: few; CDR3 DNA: TGTGCCAGCAGCTTGGGAGGAAACTATGGCTACACCTTC; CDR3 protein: CASSLGGNYGYTF
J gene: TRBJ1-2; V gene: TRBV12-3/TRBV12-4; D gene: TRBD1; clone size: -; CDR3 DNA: TGTGCCAGCAGTGGACAGGGAAGGCGAGGCTACACCTTC; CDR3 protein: CASSGQGRRGYTF
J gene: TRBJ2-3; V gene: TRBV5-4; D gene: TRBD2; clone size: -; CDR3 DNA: TGTGCCAGCAGCTTGGAAGCGGGGCCCACAGATACGCAGTATTTT; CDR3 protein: CASSLEAGPTDTQYF
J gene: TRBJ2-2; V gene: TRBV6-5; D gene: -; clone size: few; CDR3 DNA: TGTGCCAGCAGTTTATGGCTAGAGGCCGGGGAGCTGTTTTTT; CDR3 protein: CASSLWLEAGELFF
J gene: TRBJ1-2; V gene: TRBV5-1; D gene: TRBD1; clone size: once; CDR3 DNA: TGCGCCAGCAGCTTGGGAGGTCAGGGGGCTGGCTATGGCTACACCTTC; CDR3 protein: CASSLGGQGAGYGYTF
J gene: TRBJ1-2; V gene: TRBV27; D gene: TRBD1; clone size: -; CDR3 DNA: TGTGCCAGCAAGACAGGGGGAACCTATGGCTACACCTTC; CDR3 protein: CASKTGGTYGYTF
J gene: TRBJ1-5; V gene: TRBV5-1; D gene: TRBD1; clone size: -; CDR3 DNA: TGCGCCAGCAGCTGGGGGGACAGAAATCAGCCCCAGCATTTT; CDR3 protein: CASSWGDRNQPQHF
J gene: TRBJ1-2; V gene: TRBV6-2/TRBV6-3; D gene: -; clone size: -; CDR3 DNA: TGTGCCAGCAGTTACTCGCGGCTGGGCTACACCTTC; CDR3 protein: CASSYSRLGYTF
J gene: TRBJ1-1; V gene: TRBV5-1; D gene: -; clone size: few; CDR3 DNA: TGCGCCAGCAGCCCCCGGGAGGGAGGCAACACTGAAGCTTTCTTT; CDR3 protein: CASSPREGGNTEAFF
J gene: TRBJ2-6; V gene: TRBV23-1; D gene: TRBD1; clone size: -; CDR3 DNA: TGCGCCAGCAGTCCCTTATGGACAGGGCCTGGGGCCAACGTCCTGACTTTC; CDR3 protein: CASSPLWTGPGANVLTF
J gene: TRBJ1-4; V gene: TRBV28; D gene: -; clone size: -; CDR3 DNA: TGTGCCAGCTGGGGGGGACAAGATAATGAAAAACTGTTTTTT; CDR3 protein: CASWGGQDNEKLFF
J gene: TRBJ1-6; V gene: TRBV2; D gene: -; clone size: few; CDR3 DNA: TGTGCCAGCAGTGACGGACAGAAAGATTCACCCCTCCACTTT; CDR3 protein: CASSDGQKDSPLHF
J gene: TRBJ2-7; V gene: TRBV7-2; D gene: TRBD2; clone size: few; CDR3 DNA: TGTGCCAGCAGCTTAGCTCACGGGCCAGCGGGAGAGCAGTACTTC; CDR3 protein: CASSLAHGPAGEQYF
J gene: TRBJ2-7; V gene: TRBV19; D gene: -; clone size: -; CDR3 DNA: TGTGCCAGTAGTATTGGGACATCTACGACCTACGAGCAGTACTTC; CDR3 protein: CASSIGTSTTYEQYF
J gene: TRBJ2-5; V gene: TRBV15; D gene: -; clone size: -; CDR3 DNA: TGTGCCACCAGCAGAGATTATAGGGGTGGCGAGACCCAGTACTTC; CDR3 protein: CATSRDYRGGETQYF
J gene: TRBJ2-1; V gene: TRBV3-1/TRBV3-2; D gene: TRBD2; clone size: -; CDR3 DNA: TGTGCCAGCAGCCAAGATTGGGGGGGGTATGAGCAGTTCTTC; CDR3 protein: CASSQDWGGYEQFF
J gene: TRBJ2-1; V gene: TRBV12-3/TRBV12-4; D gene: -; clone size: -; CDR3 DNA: TGTGCCGGGCGGGGCTCCTACAATGAGCAGTTCTTC; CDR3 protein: CAGRGSYNEQFF
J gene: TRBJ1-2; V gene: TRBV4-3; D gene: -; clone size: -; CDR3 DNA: TGCGCCAGCAGCCAAGATCGAGCAGGCGCGCCCTATGGCTACACCTTC; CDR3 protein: CASSQDRAGAPYGYTF
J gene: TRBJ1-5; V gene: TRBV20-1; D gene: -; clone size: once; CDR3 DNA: TGCAGTGCTAGTTCCCGCCGTATCGGGTCTAGCAATCAGCCCCAGCATTTT; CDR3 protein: CSASSRRIGSSNQPQHF
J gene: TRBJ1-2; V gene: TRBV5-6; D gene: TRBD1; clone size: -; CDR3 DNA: TGTGCCAGCAACCTGGGACAGGGCTCTTTCCATGGCTACACCTTC; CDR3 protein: CASNLGQGSFHGYTF
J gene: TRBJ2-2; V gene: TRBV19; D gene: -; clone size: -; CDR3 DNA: TGTGCCAGTAGCCCTGAGCGGAGTGGGAGGACGAACACCGGGGAGCTGTTTTTT; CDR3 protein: CASSPERSGRTNTGELFF
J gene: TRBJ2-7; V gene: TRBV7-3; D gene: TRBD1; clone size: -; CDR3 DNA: TGTGCCAGCAGTTCCGGGACAGGGAACTACGAGCAGTACTTC; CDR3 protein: CASSSGTGNYEQYF
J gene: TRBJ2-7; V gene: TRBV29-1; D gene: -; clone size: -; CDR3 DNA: TGCAGCGTTCCGGGACTGGGGTCGGGTGAGCAGTACTTC; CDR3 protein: CSVPGLGSGEQYF
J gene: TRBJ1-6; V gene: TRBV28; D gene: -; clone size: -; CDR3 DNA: TGTGCCAGCAGACGACAAGAGATTTATAATTCACCCCTCCACTTT; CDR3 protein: CASRRQEIYNSPLHF
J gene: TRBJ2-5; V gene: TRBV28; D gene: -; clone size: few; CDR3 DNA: TGTGCCAGCAGTTTAGGGGGCCGAGAGACCCAGTACTTC; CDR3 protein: CASSLGGRETQYF
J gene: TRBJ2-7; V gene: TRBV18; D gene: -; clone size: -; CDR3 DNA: TGTGCCAGCTCGAAGGACAGCTACGAGCAGTACTTC; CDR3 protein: CASSKDSYEQYF
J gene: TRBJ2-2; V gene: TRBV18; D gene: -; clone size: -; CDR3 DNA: TGTGCCAGCTCACCAGGCAGGTCAAACACCGGGGAGCTGTTTTTT; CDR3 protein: CASSPGRSNTGELFF
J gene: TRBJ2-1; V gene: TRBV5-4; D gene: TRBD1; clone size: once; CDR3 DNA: TGTGCCAGCATGACGAATCAGGGGGTGGTCAATGAGCAGTTCTTC; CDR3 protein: CASMTNQGVVNEQFF
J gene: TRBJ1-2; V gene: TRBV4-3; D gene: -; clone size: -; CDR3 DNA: TGCGCCAGCAGCCGGGGGTCGGGGGGAGGCTACACCTTC; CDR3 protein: CASSRGSGGGYTF
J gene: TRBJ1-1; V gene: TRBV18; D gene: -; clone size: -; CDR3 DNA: TGTGCCAGCTCATCACTCGGTGAAGCTTTCTTT; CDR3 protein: CASSSLGEAFF
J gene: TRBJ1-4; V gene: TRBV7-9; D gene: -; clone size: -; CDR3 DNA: TGTGCCAGCAGCCCGCGGGACGTACGTGAAAAACTGTTTTTT; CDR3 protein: CASSPRDVREKLFF
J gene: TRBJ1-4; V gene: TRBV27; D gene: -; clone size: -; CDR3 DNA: TGTGCCAGCAGTTTATCGAGTTTCGGACAGTCAAAACTGTTTTTT; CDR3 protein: CASSLSSFGQSKLFF
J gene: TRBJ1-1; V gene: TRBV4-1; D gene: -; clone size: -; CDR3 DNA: TGCGCCAGCAGCCACGACACTGAAGCTTTCTTT; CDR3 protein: CASSHDTEAFF
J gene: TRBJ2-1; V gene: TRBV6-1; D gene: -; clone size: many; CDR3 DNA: TGTGCCAGCAGTGAAGCTGCAGTTTCTGAGCAGTTCTTC; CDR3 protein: CASSEAAVSEQFF
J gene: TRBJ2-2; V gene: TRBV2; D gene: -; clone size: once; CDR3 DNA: TGTGCCAGCGAACCTGAACATTCTTGGTTATTGGCCGGGGAGCTGTTTTTT; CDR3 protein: CASEPEHSWLLAGELFF
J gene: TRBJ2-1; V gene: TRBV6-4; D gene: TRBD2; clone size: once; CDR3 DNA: TGTGCCAGCAGGCTAGCGGGTAACAATGAGCAGTTCTTC; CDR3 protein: CASRLAGNNEQFF
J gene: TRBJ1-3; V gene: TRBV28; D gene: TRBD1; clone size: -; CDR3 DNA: TGTGCCAGCAGACGACAGGGCTCTGGAAACACCATATATTTT; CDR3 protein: CASRRQGSGNTIYF
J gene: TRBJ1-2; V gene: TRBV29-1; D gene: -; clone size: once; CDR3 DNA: TGCAGCGTTTCCCAGGGAATGGGCAACTATGGCTACACCTTC; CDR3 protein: CSVSQGMGNYGYTF
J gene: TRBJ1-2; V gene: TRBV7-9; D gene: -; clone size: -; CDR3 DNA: TGTGCCAGCAGCTACGCGGGGGGTGGCTATGGCTACACCTTC; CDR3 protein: CASSYAGGGYGYTF
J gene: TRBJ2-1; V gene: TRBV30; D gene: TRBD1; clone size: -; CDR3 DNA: TGTGCCTGGAGCCGAGAGACAGGGTTTAATATGTACAATGAGCAGTTCTTC; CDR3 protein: CAWSRETGFNMYNEQFF
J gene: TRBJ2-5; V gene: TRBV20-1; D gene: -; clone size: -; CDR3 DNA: TGCAGTGCACAGCACCAAGAGACCCAGTACTTC; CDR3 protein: CSAQHQETQYF
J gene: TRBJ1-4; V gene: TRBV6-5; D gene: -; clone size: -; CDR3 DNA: TGTGCCAGCAGCTTAGAGAATTATGCTGAAAAACTGTTTTTT; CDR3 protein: CASSLENYAEKLFF
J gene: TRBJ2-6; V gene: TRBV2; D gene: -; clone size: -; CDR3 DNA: TGTGCCAGCAGAGGGGGGGCTGGGGCCAACGTCCTGACTTTC; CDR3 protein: CASRGGAGANVLTF
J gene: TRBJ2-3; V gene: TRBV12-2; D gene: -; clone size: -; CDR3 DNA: TGTGCAAGTCGCCGACAGAGCCAGAACACAGATACGCAGTATTTT; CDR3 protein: CASRRQSQNTDTQYF
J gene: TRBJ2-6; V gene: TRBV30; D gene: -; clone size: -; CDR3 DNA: TGTGCCTGGAGGTCCGGTCCTGGGGCCAACGTCCTGACTTTC; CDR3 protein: CAWRSGPGANVLTF
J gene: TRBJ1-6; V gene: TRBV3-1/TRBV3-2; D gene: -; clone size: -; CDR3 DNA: TGTGCCAGCAGCCGTATGGGGGGGATTTCACCCCTCCACTTT; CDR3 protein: CASSRMGGISPLHF
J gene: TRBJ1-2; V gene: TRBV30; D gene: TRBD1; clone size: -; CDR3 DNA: TGTGCCTGGAGTGCCGTAACAGGGGGCTACTATGGCTACACCTTC; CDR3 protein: CAWSAVTGGYYGYTF
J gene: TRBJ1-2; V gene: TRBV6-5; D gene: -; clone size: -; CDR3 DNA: TGTGCCAGCAGCACAGGGTATGGCTACACCTTC; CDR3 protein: CASSTGYGYTF
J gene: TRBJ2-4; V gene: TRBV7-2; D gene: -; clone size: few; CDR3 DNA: TGTGCCAGCAGCTTACGGTACATTCAGTACTTC; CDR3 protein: CASSLRYIQYF
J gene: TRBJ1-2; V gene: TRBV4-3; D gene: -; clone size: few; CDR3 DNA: TGCGCCAGCAGCCAAGATTTTCAGGGGACAAATGGCTACACCTTC; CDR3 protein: CASSQDFQGTNGYTF
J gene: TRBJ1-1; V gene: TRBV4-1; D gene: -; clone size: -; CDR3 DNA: TGCGCCAGCAGTAGGGGACAAATGAACACTGAAGCTTTCTTT; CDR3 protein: CASSRGQMNTEAFF
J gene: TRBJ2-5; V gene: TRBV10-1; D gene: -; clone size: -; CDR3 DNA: TGCGCCAGCAGTGTGAGGGTCCAAGAGACCCAGTACTTC; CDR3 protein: CASSVRVQETQYF
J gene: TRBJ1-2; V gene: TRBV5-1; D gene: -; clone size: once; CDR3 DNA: TGCGCCAGCAGCTTGGCTCCCGACACTTATGGCTACACCTTC; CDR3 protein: CASSLAPDTYGYTF